This T cell receptor beta chain was sequenced during a study of human T cells and chemical hapten exposure (dated by TCRdb to about 2021). Regarding the research as a whole: For sensitization, 2% DPC in acetone was applied to a 2 cm by 2 cm area of upper inner arm skin. This study followed changes in the peripheral blood TCR repertoire in vivo during primary and secondary sensitization of alopecia patients to the hapten diphenylcyclopropenone (DPC). For TCR sequencing, blood came from twenty-nine alopecia patients at anywhere from one to four time points (pre-sensitization, 2, 6 and 24 weeks). The mostly female patient cohort included alopecia areata with under or over 50% scalp involvement, alopecia totalis and alopecia universalis. Patch testing was performed on the upper back with Finn chambers containing 0.01% DPC, and the patch tests were scored after 6 days according to International Contact Dermatitis Research Group standards. Blood samples were taken from patients before sensitization (week 0) and then at 2, 6 and about 24 weeks after DPC sensitization. Libraries were combined into a pool for sequencing, and differences in TCR yield between samples came mainly from small differences in library volumes within the pool. Weekly therapeutic DPC doses were additionally applied to the scalp of patients throughout the roughly 25-week study period. Summary of the overall study and its limitations: After repeated subsampling, the strength of the expansion versus patch-test correlation and the threshold at which it became significant changed. Compared with pre-sensitization or healthy control sets, expanded TCRs formed significantly more large CDR3 similarity clusters, which is consistent with antigen-driven responses. DPC sensitization did not change how many TCRs were above 1 in 1000 frequency, and no evidence was found of alterations in global repertoire structure. Because all patients had alopecia, a presumed autoimmune disease, the immune response of the patients might differ from that of healthy individuals. A positive correlation was found between the number of PT1 expanded TCRs and patch test score, with significance reached at thresholds 8, 16 and 32 but not 4.

Receptors were amplified or captured by RACE. Sequencing was performed on a NextSeq 500. During library preparation, unique molecular identifiers were attached to individual cDNA molecules so that TCRs could be counted in a quantitative, reproducible way. Both TCR alpha and TCR beta chains were sequenced from each blood RNA sample. In the paper's pipeline: A median of around 100,000 TCRs per sample was observed, with a range of about 23,224 to 700,000. V, J and CDR3 annotation of the TCR reads was performed with the Decombinator software suite. Every sample was subsampled to the same number of TCRs (28,000) for the PS versus PT1 abundance plots. Expanded TCRs were defined as absent before sensitization and observed at least eight times at the 2-week time point. TCRdb reanalyzed the raw reads on its own, using fastp at Q25 for trimming and MiXCR for clone calling, and kept in-frame beta chains. Every distinct CDR3 protein forms one entry, paired with its most common genes and DNA. None of the V and J calls come from the authors' own analysis; TCRdb made them. The sample table holds 90,000 or so distinct CDR3 sequences, of which roughly a tenth were seen once. Of the sample, 2% to 2.5% falls within the top ten clones.

Explained via the paper, the time point label denotes: patch test 1, 2 weeks after DPC sensitization. The sample's treatment or condition label is to be understood as: therapeutic diphenylcyclopropenone sensitization with weekly scalp DPC. At every patch-test visit, the blood draw took place before the patch test was put on. Patients were considered eligible if aged 18 to 70, diagnosed with alopecia and deemed suitable for DPC therapy, and patients were excluded if pregnant. Total RNA was extracted from unfractionated whole blood collected in Tempus Blood RNA tubes. This clonotype was counted once. Its recognized antigen is unknown. Within one base of it there is no much larger clone, and no base qualities were kept. A lone read gives weak evidence. Sequencing was performed on whole blood, taken in connection with sensitization to the hapten diphenylcyclopropenone (DPC). This clonotype originated in a middle-aged man with alopecia areata. Some clones in this sample may be carry-over from other donors' samples.

The CDR3 is CASSRDRVHNEQFF. The nucleotide sequence is TGTGCCAGCAGCCGGGACAGGGTTCACAATGAGCAGTTCTTC. The V gene is TRBV11-2 and the J gene is TRBJ2-1; TRBD1 fits 9 bases in the junction. CDR1 and CDR2 (SGHAT, FQNNGV) derive from the germline V gene. Inclusive of the bounding cysteine and phenylalanine, the CDR3 is 14 residues long. Only CDR3 DNA remains: 42 bases, in frame from the first base. For this chain, trimming is 5 bases at the V end and 5 bases at the J end, and the number of junction bases without a gene match is 4.